A single sample gave rise to the 10 T cell receptor beta chains below, sequenced in a study of shared clonotypes between healthy human individuals. Libraries were prepared by immunoSEQ multiplex PCR; TCRdb keeps only in-frame clonotypes and omits some of them. The sample carries a few hundred thousand clones, 65% recorded once. The source material was memory CD4+ T cells sorted from blood. The subset: CD45RA-negative fraction. These receptors all come from a man aged 30 to 45 in good health.

The rearrangement joins TRBV29-1 to TRBJ1-1; D gene uncertain. Germline V gene data show CDR1 as SQVTM and CDR2 as ANQGSEA. V lost 4 bases to trimming and J lost 0 bases, with 9 bases between them. The CDR3 has 13 amino acids. The CDR3 nucleotides read TGCAGCGTTGTTGGTAGAATGAACACTGAAGCTTTCTTT. Encoded protein: CSVVGRMNTEAFF.

This sequence joins TRBV7-6 and TRBJ2-2; the match to TRBD1 covers 11 bases. V dropped 1 base and J dropped 8; count of bases not matched to a gene: 12. The germline V gene encodes CDR1 SGHVS and CDR2 FNYEAQ. The CDR3 has 18 residues. CDR3 coding DNA: TGTGCCAGCAGCTTAGAATCAGGCGGGACAGGGGGTCCGGGGGAGCTGTTTTTT. Translating it yields CASSLESGGTGGPGELFF.

The V call is TRBV5-1, the J call TRBJ2-3, with TRBD1 identical over 8 bases. The CDR3 contains 14 residues. V lost 7 bases, J lost 2 bases, and 6 bases stayed unmatched. Per germline, CDR1 SGHRS and CDR2 YFSETQ. The CDR3 nucleotides read TGCGCCAGCTGGACAGGGTTTCACACAGATACGCAGTATTTT. Its translation: CASWTGFHTDTQYF.

The chain recombines TRBV5-1 with TRBJ1-3, with no clear D. Trimming cost V 0 bases and J 0 bases, with 7 bases left between them. The length of the CDR3 is 15 residues. CDR1 SGHRS and CDR2 YFSETQ come from the germline V gene. CDR3 sequence reads: CASSLAASSGNTIYF. As DNA, the CDR3 is TGCGCCAGCAGCTTGGCGGCAAGCTCTGGAAACACCATATATTTT.

The V call is TRBV6-1, the J call TRBJ1-5; 8 bases match TRBD1. Trimming at V came to 0 bases and at J to 6 bases, leaving 7 bases not matched to a gene. In germline, CDR1 is MNHNS, CDR2 SASEGT. This CDR3 region has 16 residues. The CDR3 is CASSEALTGGGQPQHF. CDR3 bases: TGTGCCAGCAGTGAAGCGCTTACAGGGGGAGGTCAGCCCCAGCATTTT.

About this clone: Distinct nucleotide sequences in the sample also encode this CDR3. The rearrangement joins TRBV9 to TRBJ1-5, with D hard to call. The length of the CDR3 is 13 residues. Germline CDR1 SGDLS, CDR2 YYNGEE. V was shortened by 0 bases and J by 3 bases, with 4 bases between the two germline ends. Written as DNA, the CDR3 is TGTGCCAGCAGCGTAGGACTCAATCAGCCCCAGCATTTT. Translation gives CASSVGLNQPQHF. The complete variable domain, with remaining parts taken from reference TRBV9 and TRBJ1-5, reads DSGVTQTPKHLITATGQRVTLRCSPRSGDLSVYWYQQSLDQGLQFLIQYYNGEERAKGNILERFSAQQFPDLHSELNLSSLELGDSALYFCASSVGLNQPQHFGDGTRLSIL.

The chain has TRBV18 and TRBJ2-5; 8 bases are a match to TRBD2. This CDR3 spans 15 amino acids. Germline CDR1 reads KGHSH; CDR2 reads LQKENI. J lost 5 bases, V lost 2 bases, and 7 bases had no gene match. The CDR3 DNA reads TGTGCCAGCTCACCAGGGACTAGGAATGGGGAGACCCAGTACTTC. It is translated as CASSPGTRNGETQYF. The entire variable domain, with the rest obtained from reference TRBV18 and TRBJ2-5, is as follows: NAGVMQNPRHLVRRRGQEARLRCSPMKGHSHVYWYRQLPEEGLKFMVYLQKENIIDESGMPKERFSAEFPKEGPSILRIQQVVRGDSAAYFCASSPGTRNGETQYFGPGTRLLVL.

J is TRBJ1-1 and V is TRBV20-1; D remains unclear. Germline-derived CDR1 and CDR2 are DFQATT and SNEGSKA (reference sequence). The germline V and J ends were trimmed by 3 bases and 0 bases, with 2 bases remaining between them. This CDR3 region has 11 residues. CDR3 amino acids: CSARVNTEAFF. The CDR3 DNA sequence: TGCAGTGCTAGGGTGAACACTGAAGCTTTCTTT.

This clone came up a few times. The gene calls are TRBV6-5 and TRBJ2-1; the D is unclear. V shed 6 bases and J shed 2 bases, with 14 bases lying between them. The CDR3 sequence is 15 residues long. The V gene's germline CDR1 is MNHEY and CDR2 SVGAGI. This CDR3 is CASSLRHSAYNEQFF. The CDR3 bases are TGTGCCAGCAGCCTCCGTCATAGTGCCTACAATGAGCAGTTCTTC.

The chain couples TRBV11-2 to TRBJ2-3; TRBD2 agrees at 7 bases. V was pared by 4 bases and J by 3 bases, with 7 bases of the junction left unmatched. Germline V gene lookup returns CDR1 SGHAT and CDR2 FQNNGV. The CDR3 has 15 amino acids. This chain's CDR3 is CASSSRQGGTDTQYF. The CDR3 coding sequence is TGTGCCAGCAGCTCGCGGCAGGGAGGGACAGATACGCAGTATTTT.